This TCR beta chain comes out of a study of CD8 T cells in ankylosing spondylitis. Broader study findings: In ankylosing spondylitis patients, matched synovial fluid reportedly showed significant enrichment of disease-linked clones. Seven to nine highly homologous variants made up a TCR beta motif, and this motif appeared characteristic of ankylosing spondylitis blood.

Trimming left V 1 base short and J 12 bases short, with 12 bases between. The CDR3 has 12 residues. CDR1 is LGHDT, CDR2 YNNKEL, per germline (reference sequence). For this clonotype: Its antigen remains unidentified.

One entry per CDR3 protein results from TCRdb running MiXCR on the 5' RACE reads. This sample has 350,000 to 450,000 distinct CDR3 sequences, with 25% to 30% found just once. The clonotype originates from a male donor with ankylosing spondylitis. The gene calls are TRBV3-1 and TRBJ1-1; D remains unclear. The sample taken for sequencing was blood, either unsorted or a sorted T cell fraction (not recorded which). This CDR3 is CASSQGAFLPFF. CDR3 DNA: TGTGCCAGCAGCCAAGGAGCGTTTTTGCCTTTCTTT.